These 28 T cell receptor beta chains came from one sample sequenced in a study of blood T cells in healthy people across ages. Through a sample-barcoded 5' primer and a J-beta primer mix, a second PCR was run for roughly 6 to 12 cycles. TCRdb reprocessed the 5' RACE reads with MiXCR, giving one entry per CDR3 protein. The table includes some 1.5 million distinct CDR3 sequences, 28% detected once. The sequencing input was blood. These receptors were taken from a woman aged 25 to 39 in good health.

This clonotype has a handful of counts. CDR3: CASSRQGNGNTEAFF. As DNA, the CDR3 is TGTGCCAGCAGTCGACAGGGGAACGGGAACACTGAAGCTTTCTTT. This sequence joins TRBV6-2 or TRBV6-3 and TRBJ1-1; 8 nucleotides line up with TRBD1. Trimming took 5 bases from V and 1 from J; bases not matched to a gene: 6. The CDR3 totals 15 residues. Per the germline V gene, CDR1 is MNHEY and CDR2 is SVGEGT.

In this sample, this clonotype turned up many times. This chain connects TRBV20-1 to TRBJ2-7; 7 positions agree with TRBD2. V lost 5 bases to trimming and J lost 6 bases; unmatched junction nucleotides: 16. Germline assignment: CDR1 DFQATT and CDR2 SNEGSKA (reference sequence). The CDR3 contains 15 residues. The CDR3 here is CSAGIAGLGPREQYF. The CDR3 DNA sequence: TGCAGTGCTGGGATAGCGGGCCTAGGGCCCCGCGAGCAGTACTTC.

This clonotype was counted between two and nine times. V and J are TRBV25-1 and TRBJ1-2; 8 positions match TRBD1. Germline V lookup: CDR1 MGHDK, CDR2 SYGVNS. This CDR3 spans 12 amino acids. The ends lost 4 bases at V and 7 bases at J; junction bases unmatched: 2. The CDR3: CASSADRGGYTF. CDR3 nucleotides: TGTGCCAGCAGTGCAGACAGGGGTGGCTACACCTTC.

The chain has TRBV27 and TRBJ1-5; D not certain. This CDR3 is built from 14 residues. Trimming shortened V by 5 bases and J by 0 bases, and 8 bases separated the two germline ends. Germline V gene sequence: CDR1 MNHEY, CDR2 SMNVEV (reference sequence). The CDR3 bases are TGTGCCAGCAGTCCAGCTTCTAGCAATCAGCCCCAGCATTTT. This gives the protein CASSPASSNQPQHF.

This clonotype was detected a few times. CDR3 coding DNA: TGTGCCAGGTGGTTCATGAGCAATCAGCCCCAGCATTTT. This encodes CARWFMSNQPQHF. The V call is TRBV2, the J call TRBJ1-5; D gene uncertain. Trimming shortened V by 9 bases and J by 1 base, and 10 bases separated the two germline ends. There are 13 residues in the CDR3. Germline-derived CDR1 and CDR2 are SNHLY and FYNNEI.

This clonotype was found many times. This chain uses TRBV7-2 with TRBJ2-7; the D is unclear. The length of the CDR3 is 15 residues. Per germline, CDR1 SGHTA and CDR2 FQGNSA. Trimming removed 7 bases at V and 4 bases at J, with 20 bases between. In DNA form, the CDR3 reads TGTGCCAGCAAAAGTATCGGGTCCCCCGCATACGAGCAGTACTTC. This sequence encodes CASKSIGSPAYEQYF.

This clonotype appeared many times. The chain couples TRBV12-3 or TRBV12-4 to TRBJ1-2, with TRBD1 matching 7 bases. J gave up 7 bases and V 5 bases, and 10 bases lay outside the gene matches. This CDR3 contains 14 residues. The CDR3 DNA follows: TGTGCCAGCAGTGTAGGATCAGGGGGTCGTGGCTACACCTTC. It yields the protein CASSVGSGGRGYTF.

On this clonotype: This clone may be a read error of a much larger clone one base away. The chain has TRBV6-4 and TRBJ2-3, with TRBD2 matching over 10 bases. Germline loops: CDR1 MRHNA, CDR2 SNTAGT. CDR3 length: 15 amino acids. Unmatched junction bases numbered 4, after V lost 2 bases and J lost 5 bases. CDR3 nucleotide sequence: TGTGCCAGCAGTGACAGCGGGGGGGCCATAGATACGCAGTATTTT. It translates to CASSDSGGAIDTQYF.

The table lists this clonotype with a few counts. V is TRBV5-5 and J is TRBJ2-1; D may be TRBD1 (6 bases). In germline, CDR1 is SGHKS, CDR2 YYEKEE (reference sequence). CDR3 length: 16 amino acids. V lost 0 bases, J lost 7 bases, and 17 bases lay in between. This CDR3 is CASSLGRTGSSNEQFF. CDR3 DNA: TGTGCCAGCAGCTTGGGAAGAACAGGGAGCTCAAATGAGCAGTTCTTC.

Only a few counts were recorded for this clonotype. The V and J genes are TRBV3-1 and TRBJ1-5, with D possibly being TRBD1 (5 bases). V lost 0 bases, J lost 7 bases, and 13 bases lay in between. The germline gives CDR1 LGHDT, CDR2 YNNKEL (reference sequence). CDR3 length: 15 residues. The CDR3, as DNA: TGTGCCAGCAGCCAAGACGGGGGTTTTGAGCAGCCCCAGCATTTT. Translated: CASSQDGGFEQPQHF. The full variable domain, completed using reference TRBV3-1 and TRBJ1-5, is DTAVSQTPKYLVTQMGNDKSIKCEQNLGHDTMYWYKQDSKKFLKIMFSYNNKELIINETVPNRFSPKSPDKAHLNLHINSLELGDSAVYFCASSQDGGFEQPQHFGDGTRLSIL.

This clonotype occurred a few times. V and J are TRBV6-6 and TRBJ2-5; D perhaps matches TRBD1 (5 bases). This CDR3 is built from 14 residues. The V and J ends lost 0 bases and 0 bases respectively, with 5 bases between them. CDR1 is MNHNY and CDR2 is SVGAGI in the germline V gene (reference sequence). The CDR3 loop is CASSYSQDQETQYF. In nucleotides, the CDR3 is TGTGCCAGCAGTTACTCACAGGACCAAGAGACCCAGTACTTC.

Of note for this clonotype: This clone may be a read error of a much larger clone one base away. The CDR3, as DNA: TGTGTCAGCAGGCGGGGCAGCACAGATACGCAGTATTTT. Residues: CVSRRGSTDTQYF. The rearrangement uses TRBV28 and TRBJ2-3; TRBD2 is a possible D gene (6 bases). There are 13 residues in the CDR3. Germline-derived CDR1 and CDR2 are MDHEN and SYDVKM. The whole variable domain, filled in from reference TRBV28 and TRBJ2-3, reads DVKVTQSSRYLVKRTGEKVFLECVQDMDHENMFWYRQDPGLGLRLIYFSYDVKMKEKGDIPEGYSVSREKKERFSLILESASTNQTSMYLCVSRRGSTDTQYFGPGTRLTVL.

V usage is TRBV10-2 and J usage is TRBJ1-2; D is perhaps TRBD1 (5 bases). CDR1 is WSHSY, CDR2 SAAADI, per germline. The CDR3 totals 13 residues. Trimming took 2 bases from V and 4 from J, leaving 8 bases between them. CDR3 nucleotide sequence: TGCGCCAGCAGTGAGGAGGGGATCTATGGCTACACCTTC. It is translated as CASSEEGIYGYTF.

This clonotype was detected only a few times. V and J are TRBV7-2 and TRBJ2-4; TRBD2 aligns across 8 bases. The J call may not be correct, given that the DNA end is closer to TRBJ2-7. This CDR3 has 15 amino acids. Germline CDR1 reads SGHTA; CDR2 reads FQGNSA. The CDR3 nucleotides read TGTGCCAGCAGCTATGGGATAGCGGGATCTTACGAGCAGTACTTC. It is translated as CASSYGIAGSYEQYF.

The gene calls are TRBV29-1 and TRBJ1-2; TRBD1 matches 9 bases. The germline gives CDR1 SQVTM, CDR2 ANQGSEA. The CDR3 loop spans 14 amino acids. V lost 6 bases and J lost 6; bases outside the gene matches: 11. CDR3 loop: CSVRKGGQGNGYTF. CDR3 in DNA: TGCAGCGTCCGAAAGGGAGGACAGGGGAATGGCTACACCTTC.

V usage is TRBV20-1 and J usage is TRBJ2-3, with TRBD2 identical over 11 bases. Germline-derived CDR1 and CDR2 are DFQATT and SNEGSKA (reference sequence). CDR3 length: 15 residues. The V gene end was trimmed by 7 bases and the J gene end by 6 bases; junction bases not matched to a gene: 12. DNA of the CDR3: TGCAGTGTCGCTCTAGCGGGAGGATTTCGTGATACGCAGTATTTT. Its protein is CSVALAGGFRDTQYF.

The table lists this clonotype with a few counts. The J gene is TRBJ2-7, the V gene TRBV6-2 or TRBV6-3, with TRBD2 matching over 7 bases. The CDR3 has 15 amino acids. With V trimmed by 8 bases and J by 7 bases, 17 bases remained unmatched. The germline V gene encodes CDR1 MNHEY and CDR2 SVGEGT. CDR3 sequence: CASGPGDYPSFEQYF. Written as DNA, the CDR3 is TGTGCCAGCGGTCCCGGGGACTACCCTTCCTTTGAGCAGTACTTC.

The chain employs TRBV3-1 and TRBJ2-5, with D perhaps TRBD1 (7 bases). This CDR3 comprises 14 residues. Germline V CDR1 and CDR2: LGHDT, YNNKEL (reference sequence). Trimming shortened V by 3 bases and J by 3 bases, and 11 bases separated the two germline ends. The CDR3 nucleotides read TGTGCCAGCAGCCACGCAGGGGGGAAAGAGACCCAGTACTTC. Amino acids: CASSHAGGKETQYF.

The chain recombines TRBV10-3 with TRBJ2-5; D gene uncertain. The CDR3 extends over 13 amino acids. Looked up from germline, CDR1 is ENHRY and CDR2 is SYGVKD. The germline V and J ends were trimmed by 8 bases and 3 bases, with 13 bases remaining between them. CDR3 sequence: CAISTPEKETQYF. CDR3 nucleotide sequence: TGTGCCATCTCGACGCCAGAGAAAGAGACCCAGTACTTC.

The rearrangement joins TRBV7-3 to TRBJ2-1; D remains unclear. Trimming left V 3 bases short and J 5 bases short, with 11 bases between. Germline assignment: CDR1 SGHTA and CDR2 FQGTGA. This CDR3 has 14 amino acids. In DNA, the CDR3 is TGTGCCAGCAGCTTCGCACCCCTGGACAATGAGCAGTTCTTC. It codes for CASSFAPLDNEQFF.

The sample holds a few counts of this clonotype. The chain employs TRBV7-3 and TRBJ2-1; the D is unclear. Germline values: CDR1 SGHTA, CDR2 FQGTGA. The V and J ends lost 5 bases and 10 bases respectively, with 12 bases between them. There are 12 residues in the CDR3. CDR3 sequence: CASSPALGEQFF. The CDR3 DNA sequence: TGTGCCAGCAGCCCAGCCCTGGGGGAGCAGTTCTTC.

The V and J genes are TRBV11-2 and TRBJ2-1; TRBD2 matches 7 bases. Per the germline V gene, CDR1 is SGHAT and CDR2 is FQNNGV. J gave up 6 bases and V 5 bases, and 4 bases lay outside the gene matches. The CDR3 sequence is 13 residues long. This chain's CDR3 is CASSDGLGNEQFF. For the CDR3, the DNA is TGTGCCAGCAGCGACGGACTAGGCAATGAGCAGTTCTTC.

For this clonotype: Relative to the germline gene, one junction end is altered; a read error may explain this. The chain employs TRBV7-9 and TRBJ2-1; the match to TRBD1 covers 8 bases. The CDR3 is 15 amino acids. The germline V gene has CDR1 SEHNR and CDR2 FQNEAQ (reference sequence). The CDR3 sequence: CASSLDRGSYNKQFF. CDR3 sequence (DNA): TGTGCCAGCAGTCTCGACAGGGGATCCTACAATAAGCAGTTCTTC. The variable domain in full, completed from reference TRBV7-9 and TRBJ2-1, reads DTGVSQNPRHKITKRGQNVTFRCDPISEHNRLYWYRQTLGQGPEFLTYFQNEAQLEKSRLLSDRFSAERPKGSFSTLEIQRTEQGDSAMYLCASSLDRGSYNKQFFGPGTRLTVL.

This clonotype was counted many times. The chain has TRBV12-5 and TRBJ2-5; perhaps TRBD2 as D (5 bases). V lost 1 base and J lost 2, with 14 bases in between. This CDR3 has 16 amino acids. Per germline, CDR1 LGHNT and CDR2 FRNRAP. CDR3 coding DNA: TGTGCTAGTGGTTTGGGCCACCGGTCGGGGCAAGAGACCCAGTACTTC. It specifies CASGLGHRSGQETQYF.

J is TRBJ2-7 and V is TRBV6-5, with D maybe TRBD2 (6 bases). Germline-derived CDR1 and CDR2 are MNHEY and SVGAGI. CDR3 length: 14 amino acids. Trimming took off 6 bases at V and 6 bases at J, with 18 bases between the two ends. DNA for the CDR3: TGTGCCAGCAGCGCGGGACGGAGCCTCCTCGAGCAGTACTTC. It is translated as CASSAGRSLLEQYF.

In this sample, this clonotype turned up a few times. The gene calls are TRBV12-3 or TRBV12-4 and TRBJ2-1; 11 nucleotides match TRBD2. V was pared by 4 bases and J by 6 bases, with 8 bases of the junction left unmatched. The CDR3 has 16 amino acids. The CDR3, as DNA: TGTGCCAGCAGTTCCCGCTCCGGGACTAGCGGCAATGAGCAGTTCTTC. Its protein product is CASSSRSGTSGNEQFF.

Only a few counts were recorded for this clonotype. The chain is built from TRBV20-1 and TRBJ2-1; D call uncertain. The V and J ends lost 0 bases and 9 bases respectively, with 18 bases between them. The CDR3 spans 15 residues. Germline V gives CDR1 DFQATT, CDR2 SNEGSKA (reference sequence). The CDR3 is CSARDLQRSPGEQFF. In DNA, the CDR3 is TGCAGTGCTAGAGATCTACAACGCTCCCCCGGTGAGCAGTTCTTC.

The V call is TRBV20-1, the J call TRBJ2-1; D is tentatively TRBD1 or TRBD2 (6 bases each). CDR3 size: 15 residues. Trimming took 6 bases from V and 5 from J, leaving 20 bases between them. The germline CDR1 and CDR2 sequences are DFQATT and SNEGSKA (reference sequence). CDR3 coding DNA: TGCAGTGCCCAACGAACTAGGGGGGCCCACAATGAGCAGTTCTTC. Encoded protein: CSAQRTRGAHNEQFF.